Listed here are 16 T cell receptor beta chains from one sample, sequenced in a study of cytomegalovirus exposure and HLA in healthy donors. The PCR had 60 Vbeta and 13 Jbeta primers. Sequenced by immunoSEQ multiplex PCR; TCRdb stores in-frame clones only, minus some. The data show 150,000 to 200,000 clones, roughly 77% seen once. Material: PBMCs. Every receptor here comes from a woman between 45 and 65 years old in good health and CMV-seronegative.

The gene calls are TRBV19 and TRBJ2-5; 12 bases are shared with TRBD2. Germline V gives CDR1 LNHDA, CDR2 SQIVND (reference sequence). CDR3 length: 17 amino acids. V shed 7 bases, J shed 1 base, and the junction held 10 bases outside the gene matches. The CDR3 DNA reads as TGTGCCAGTACCCCTCGACGGACTAGCGGGACCCAAGAGACCCAGTACTTC. Translation: CASTPRRTSGTQETQYF.

The CDR3 sequence: CASSFGPQGFEAFF. The CDR3 DNA reads as TGCGCCAGCAGCTTCGGCCCCCAGGGGTTTGAAGCTTTCTTT. V usage is TRBV5-1 and J usage is TRBJ1-1, with D perhaps TRBD1 (6 bases). V gave up 2 bases and J gave up 7 bases, with 15 bases separating them. The CDR3 is made up of 14 amino acids. The V gene's germline CDR1 is SGHRS and CDR2 YFSETQ.

This chain uses TRBV7-9 with TRBJ1-5; tentatively, D is TRBD1 (5 bases). Looked up from germline, CDR1 is SEHNR and CDR2 is FQNEAQ (reference sequence). The CDR3 is 15 residues long. With 2 bases removed from V and 4 bases from J, the gap between germline ends came to 12 bases. This chain's CDR3 is CASSLRGGQNQPQHF. DNA of the CDR3: TGTGCCAGCAGCTTACGGGGGGGTCAAAATCAGCCCCAGCATTTT.

The chain combines TRBV2 with TRBJ2-2; a weak D match, TRBD1 (7 bases). Germline CDR1 is SNHLY and CDR2 is FYNNEI. The CDR3 runs 16 residues. Deletions cut 6 bases from V and 4 bases from J, with 18 bases between. The CDR3 loop is CASSDQGGLGTGELFF. The CDR3 DNA reads TGTGCCAGCAGCGACCAGGGGGGTCTGGGCACCGGGGAGCTGTTTTTT.

This chain's CDR3 is CASGTGRLQTEAFF. CDR3 coding DNA: TGTGCCAGCGGGACAGGGCGTTTGCAGACTGAAGCTTTCTTT. This rearrangement joins TRBV9 to TRBJ1-1, with 9 bases lining up with TRBD1. With V trimmed by 7 bases and J by 5 bases, 9 bases remained unmatched. The CDR3 is made up of 14 amino acids. The germline V gene encodes CDR1 SGDLS and CDR2 YYNGEE.

J is TRBJ2-5 and V is TRBV7-8; D is possibly TRBD2 (5 bases). V lost 1 base, J lost 5 bases, and 14 bases lay in between. Germline CDR1 is SGHVS and CDR2 is FQNEAQ. The CDR3 has 15 residues. The CDR3 sequence: CASSLGLSGRETQYF. The CDR3 DNA follows: TGTGCCAGCAGCTTAGGACTCTCGGGAAGGGAGACCCAGTACTTC.

The chain uses TRBV29-1 and TRBJ1-2, with 8 nucleotides matching TRBD1. Germline V gene sequence: CDR1 SQVTM, CDR2 ANQGSEA. The trim removed 8 bases at V and 10 bases at J, leaving 9 bases unmatched. The CDR3 sequence is 11 residues long. The CDR3 here is CSILDRGFYTF. CDR3 nucleotide sequence: TGCAGCATACTCGACAGGGGCTTCTACACCTTC.

The rearrangement links TRBV12-5 to TRBJ2-3, with 9 bases lining up with TRBD1. This CDR3 has 15 amino acids. Germline V gene lookup returns CDR1 LGHNT and CDR2 FRNRAP. V was pared by 2 bases and J by 2 bases, with 2 bases of the junction left unmatched. Here the CDR3 reads CASGLTGGHTDTQYF. The CDR3, as DNA: TGTGCTAGTGGTTTGACAGGGGGCCACACAGATACGCAGTATTTT.

The chain joins TRBV19 to TRBJ1-3; 7 bases line up with TRBD1. Germline assignment: CDR1 LNHDA and CDR2 SQIVND (reference sequence). Unmatched junction bases numbered 14, after V lost 6 bases and J lost 3 bases. The CDR3 is 17 residues long. The CDR3 DNA follows: TGTGCCAGTAGACAACCACAGGGGCGAGGGGATGGAAACACCATATATTTT. As protein: CASRQPQGRGDGNTIYF.

Remarks on this clone: At one boundary the junction diverges from the germline segment, which might be a read error. The V call is TRBV6-5, the J call TRBJ2-7; weak D call: TRBD1 (7 bases). The CDR3 totals 15 residues. Germline V gene data show CDR1 as MNHEY and CDR2 as SVGAGI. CDR3: CASSDSTGAGYEQYF. CDR3 nucleotides: TGTGCCAGCAGTGACTCTACAGGGGCGGGGTACGAGCAGTACTTC.

The chain joins TRBV7-9 to TRBJ2-1, with TRBD2 matching over 7 bases. The CDR3 is 17 amino acids. Germline CDR1 reads SEHNR; CDR2 reads FQNEAQ (reference sequence). V trimming: 1 base; J trimming: 8 bases; junction bases outside the gene matches: 14. The CDR3 DNA is TGTGCCAGCAGCTTAGTAAGGAGGGACTATGATGCGGATGAGCAGTTCTTC. This codes for CASSLVRRDYDADEQFF.

This chain joins TRBV5-1 and TRBJ2-3, with TRBD2 identical over 7 bases. The CDR3 consists of 15 residues. Trimming took 5 bases from V and 1 from J; bases not matched to a gene: 7. Germline CDR1 is SGHRS and CDR2 is YFSETQ. CDR3 residues: CASRGGAGGTDTQYF. The CDR3 coding sequence is TGCGCCAGCAGAGGCGGGGCGGGAGGCACAGATACGCAGTATTTT.

The table lists this clone with a count of one. This chain links TRBV5-6 with TRBJ2-2, with a weak D call TRBD1 (5 bases). Looked up from germline, CDR1 is SGHDT and CDR2 is YYEEEE. The CDR3 length is 15 residues. The V end lost 0 bases, the J end lost 4 bases, and 10 bases lay between the germline ends. The CDR3: CASSLVGRGTGELFF. The CDR3 DNA is TGTGCCAGCAGCTTGGTTGGAAGGGGCACCGGGGAGCTGTTTTTT.

The gene calls are TRBV5-1 and TRBJ2-7, with 8 bases fitting TRBD2. Germline V gene lookup returns CDR1 SGHRS and CDR2 YFSETQ. V was clipped by 0 bases and J by 3 bases; unmatched bases: 2. The CDR3 contains 14 residues. Here the CDR3 DNA reads TGCGCCAGCAGCTTGGAGCGGGGGCTCTACGAGCAGTACTTC. This translates into CASSLERGLYEQYF.

CDR3: CASSLTRHLAPGEQYF. CDR3 sequence (DNA): TGTGCCAGCAGTTTAACCCGGCACCTGGCCCCGGGCGAGCAGTACTTC. The V and J genes are TRBV27 and TRBJ2-7; D gene uncertain. Trimming removed 2 bases at V and 6 bases at J, with 20 bases between. CDR3 length equals 16 residues. Looked up from germline, CDR1 is MNHEY and CDR2 is SMNVEV (reference sequence).

V is TRBV6-5 and J is TRBJ1-2; 8 nucleotides match TRBD1. CDR3 size: 14 residues. The junction had 6 bases not matched to a gene; V was cut back by 2 bases and J by 7 bases. Germline V gene sequence: CDR1 MNHEY, CDR2 SVGAGI. Here the CDR3 DNA reads TGTGCCAGCAGTTACCTGGGACAGGAGTCTGGCTACACCTTC. The encoded protein is CASSYLGQESGYTF.